These 3 T cell receptor beta chains originate from one sample sequenced in a study of blood T cell repertoires in COVID-19. Sequenced by immunoSEQ multiplex PCR; TCRdb stores in-frame clones only, minus some. The sample records fewer than 150,000 clones, more than 75% being singletons. The sequencing sample was made of peripheral blood. Receptor source: a woman aged 45-65 years who had recovered from COVID-19.

Comment on this clone: At one end, the junction sequence differs from germline, possibly due to a read error. The chain is built from TRBV7-9 and TRBJ2-1; 12 bases are shared with TRBD2. Germline V gives CDR1 SEHNR, CDR2 FQNEAQ (reference sequence). This CDR3 spans 14 amino acids. For the CDR3, the DNA is TGCTCTAGCGGGGGGGCCTTGGTTAGGAATGAGCAGTTCTTC. Its protein product is CSSGGALVRNEQFF.

V gene TRBV30 combines with J gene TRBJ1-2, with D possibly being TRBD1 (5 bases). The CDR3 consists of 13 residues. With 2 bases removed from V and 1 base from J, the gap between germline ends came to 8 bases. Germline V gene sequence: CDR1 GTSNPN, CDR2 SVGIG (reference sequence). CDR3 in amino acids: CAWSSQGNYGYTF. Written as DNA, the CDR3 is TGTGCCTGGAGTAGCCAGGGTAACTATGGCTACACCTTC.

The CDR3 region has the DNA TGCAGTATAGCGGGACGAGAGACCCAGTACTTC. Translation: CSIAGRETQYF. This chain connects TRBV20-1 to TRBJ2-5; the match to TRBD2 covers 8 bases. V was clipped by 8 bases and J by 4 bases; unmatched bases: 3. The germline V gene encodes CDR1 DFQATT and CDR2 SNEGSKA (reference sequence). This CDR3 contains 11 residues.